One T cell receptor (beta chain) is described in this entry. The sample comes from a study of blood T cell repertoires in COVID-19. This CDR3 is 15 amino acids long. Germline V gives CDR1 KGHDR, CDR2 SFDVKD. Trimming at V came to 4 bases and at J to 8 bases, leaving 12 bases not matched to a gene. TCRdb keeps only in-frame clones here, not all; method: immunoSEQ multiplex PCR. The table includes around 220,000 clones, 87% detected once. The J gene is TRBJ1-2, the V gene TRBV24-1; TRBD1 agrees at 7 bases. Sequenced: PBMCs or T cells enriched from blood (not recorded which). This clonotype was sampled from a woman aged 25 to 39 with acute COVID-19. The CDR3 here is CATSDTRQGGEGYTF. In DNA form, the CDR3 reads TGTGCCACCAGTGACACTCGACAGGGCGGAGAGGGCTACACCTTC.